These 7 T cell receptor beta chains were sequenced from one sample in a study of control samples from healthy donors and cancer patients. TCRdb keeps only in-frame clones here, not all; method: immunoSEQ multiplex PCR. The data hold about 51,000 clones, with about 88% observed a single time. Sample: PBMCs. Receptor source: a middle-aged man with head and neck cancer.

In this sample, this clone turned up once. The V gene is TRBV9, the J gene TRBJ1-1, with 9 bases fitting TRBD1. V dropped 5 bases and J dropped 8; count of bases not matched to a gene: 13. From germline, CDR1 is SGDLS and CDR2 YYNGEE. This CDR3 has 15 amino acids. The CDR3 nucleotides read TGTGCCAGCAGGAGGGACAGGGCCGGGCCTACAGAAGCTTTCTTT. Its protein is CASRRDRAGPTEAFF.

The chain employs TRBV7-8 and TRBJ1-1, with TRBD1 matching 7 bases. V lost 6 bases to trimming and J lost 1 base; unmatched junction nucleotides: 8. The CDR3 runs 15 residues. Germline CDR1 reads SGHVS; CDR2 reads FQNEAQ. The CDR3: CASSYGGTANTEAFF. The CDR3 DNA sequence: TGTGCCAGCAGTTATGGAGGGACAGCGAACACTGAAGCTTTCTTT.

This chain connects TRBV10-3 to TRBJ2-1, with TRBD2 identical over 10 bases. J was trimmed by 8 bases and V by 0 bases; bases with no gene match: 7. CDR1 is ENHRY, CDR2 SYGVKD, per germline. There are 16 residues in the CDR3. The CDR3 DNA follows: TGTGCCATCAGTGAGTCCATATCTAGCGGGAGCTATGAGCAGTTCTTC. Translated, it gives CAISESISSGSYEQFF.

The J gene is TRBJ1-5, the V gene TRBV30; perhaps TRBD1 as D (6 bases). CDR3 length: 16 amino acids. In germline, CDR1 is GTSNPN, CDR2 SVGIG (reference sequence). The germline V and J ends were trimmed by 0 bases and 3 bases, with 15 bases remaining between them. CDR3 DNA: TGTGCCTGGAGTGTACAGTGGGGGGCCGACAATCAGCCCCAGCATTTT. It yields the protein CAWSVQWGADNQPQHF.

The chain links TRBV19 to TRBJ1-5; possible D gene TRBD1, 6 bases. Between the trimmed V and J ends, which lost 9 bases and 9 bases, there was a span of 18 bases. CDR3 length equals 13 residues. Per the germline V gene, CDR1 is LNHDA and CDR2 is SQIVND (reference sequence). The CDR3 here is CASGGPVSRPQHF. The CDR3 DNA follows: TGTGCCAGCGGGGGCCCAGTTTCTCGGCCCCAGCATTTT.

The chain has TRBV3-1 (or the pseudogene TRBV3-2) and TRBJ2-7, with D tentatively TRBD2 (6 bases). The V and J ends lost 0 bases and 2 bases respectively, with 17 bases between them. The CDR3 has 17 amino acids. CDR1 and CDR2 from the germline V gene are LGHDT and YNNKEL (reference sequence). CDR3 in DNA: TGTGCCAGCAGCCAAGATTTGCTAGCGATAGCCCCCTACGAGCAGTACTTC. This encodes CASSQDLLAIAPYEQYF.

The chain uses TRBV4-3 and TRBJ1-2; D is ambiguous. The CDR3 consists of 15 residues. Germline CDR1 reads LGHNA; CDR2 reads YSLEER. With 3 bases removed from V and 0 bases from J, the gap between germline ends came to 11 bases. This chain's CDR3 is CASSHGRGSNYGYTF. The CDR3 coding sequence is TGCGCCAGCAGCCACGGGCGGGGTTCTAACTATGGCTACACCTTC.